The TCR beta chain described here comes from a study of spatial heterogeneity in lung cancer. For the study at large: Detected sequences consistently included more beta-chain ones than alpha-chain ones. Whole-study findings and limits: Tumor TCRs that were ubiquitous and expanded showed up in blood more at resection than follow-up.

In its sample, this clonotype ranks as large. Its antigen is not identified. Time point given: sample taken at primary tumor resection. The input material, whole RNA from tumor, nontumor lung or frozen PBMC, was sequenced unsorted. The donors, about 74 patients with untreated early-stage non-small cell lung cancer, provided the samples. Germline CDR1 is SQVTM and CDR2 is ANQGSEA. V lost 5 bases, J lost 2 bases, and 9 bases lay in between. The CDR3 has 12 amino acids. Every cDNA TCR molecule received its own unique molecular identifier. TCRdb re-derived calls from the 5' RACE reads in MiXCR, one entry per CDR3 protein. The repertoire holds 20,000 to 30,000 distinct CDR3 sequences, more than 10% seen once, with around 23% in the top ten.

The receptor was isolated from a female donor with early-stage non-small cell lung cancer. The gene calls are TRBV29-1 and TRBJ1-1; D unclear. The source material was PBMCs, sampled at surgery. The CDR3 coding sequence is TGCAGCGTTCTGACGGGTAACACTGAAGCTTTCTTT. Protein: CSVLTGNTEAFF.